These 27 T cell receptor beta chains share one sample of origin, sequenced in a study of cytomegalovirus exposure and HLA in healthy donors (dated by TCRdb to 2016 to 2017). The library relied on the immunoSEQ multiplex PCR assay. The clones in this table, taken by TCRdb from immuneACCESS, are in-frame only. Not every clone is retained; where verified, under half of the shortfall comes from an unresolved V gene, and the cause of the rest is unknown. Recorded for this sample are 100,000 to 150,000 clones; about 82% of them occurred a single time. The ten largest make up 4.9% of the sample. Sequencing input: PBMCs. These receptors were obtained from a young man in good health and CMV-seronegative.

This chain links TRBV30 with TRBJ1-1, with D perhaps TRBD1 (5 bases). Trimming left V 0 bases short and J 12 bases short, with 14 bases between. Germline lookup yields CDR1 GTSNPN and CDR2 SVGIG (reference sequence). This CDR3 has 12 residues. The CDR3 nucleotides read TGTGCCTGGAGTGTACCAGGGAGGACAACTTTCTTT. Translation gives CAWSVPGRTTFF. The entire variable domain, with the rest obtained from reference TRBV30 and TRBJ1-1, is as follows: SQTIHQWPATLVQPVGSPLSLECTVEGTSNPNLYWYRQAAGRGLQLLFYSVGIGQISSEVPQNLSASRPQDRQFILSSKKLLLSDSGFYLCAWSVPGRTTFFGQGTRLTVV.

This clone was observed a single time. The J gene is TRBJ2-2, the V gene TRBV27, with D possibly matching TRBD2 (5 bases). Trimming cost V 8 bases and J 0 bases, with 10 bases left between them. This CDR3 has 14 amino acids. CDR1 and CDR2 from the germline V gene are MNHEY and SMNVEV (reference sequence). The CDR3 region has the DNA TGTGCCAGCGGAGCGGATCCGAACACCGGGGAGCTGTTTTTT. As protein: CASGADPNTGELFF.

The chain is built from TRBV9 and TRBJ2-1, with TRBD2 matching over 7 bases. This CDR3 has 14 amino acids. Trimming at V came to 0 bases and at J to 9 bases, leaving 6 bases not matched to a gene. Germline V gives CDR1 SGDLS, CDR2 YYNGEE. CDR3 amino acids: CASSVVVRGSEQFF. As DNA, the CDR3 is TGTGCCAGCAGCGTAGTAGTGCGGGGGAGTGAGCAGTTCTTC.

The chain employs TRBV5-1 and TRBJ2-5; D is perhaps TRBD1 (6 bases). This CDR3 spans 14 amino acids. Germline-derived CDR1 and CDR2 are SGHRS and YFSETQ. Trimming shortened V by 2 bases and J by 4 bases, and 12 bases separated the two germline ends. Here the CDR3 DNA reads TGCGCCAGCAGCTTAACCAGGGGAACAGAGACCCAGTACTTC. It yields the protein CASSLTRGTETQYF.

The rearrangement joins TRBV7-6 to TRBJ2-1, with 8 bases fitting TRBD2. V was clipped by 2 bases and J by 6 bases; unmatched bases: 6. The germline V gene has CDR1 SGHVS and CDR2 FNYEAQ. There are 15 residues in the CDR3. The CDR3, as DNA: TGTGCCAGCAGCTTACCCGGGGGGGGAGGCAATGAGCAGTTCTTC. Its protein is CASSLPGGGGNEQFF.

This chain joins TRBV7-2 and TRBJ2-7; 15 bases are a match to TRBD2. Per the germline V gene, CDR1 is SGHTA and CDR2 is FQGNSA. Trimming at V came to 2 bases and at J to 0 bases, leaving 5 bases not matched to a gene. CDR3 length: 18 residues. The CDR3 DNA reads as TGTGCCAGCAGCTTACGGACTAGCGGGAGGGAGAGCTCCTACGAGCAGTACTTC. Translated: CASSLRTSGRESSYEQYF. Using reference TRBV7-2 and TRBJ2-7 for the parts outside the CDR3, the full variable domain is GAGVSQSPSNKVTEKGKDVELRCDPISGHTALYWYRQSLGQGLEFLIYFQGNSAPDKSGLPSDRFSAERTGGSVSTLTIQRTQQEDSAVYLCASSLRTSGRESSYEQYFGPGTRLTVT.

The gene calls are TRBV6-5 and TRBJ1-4; tentative D call: TRBD1 (6 bases). V was pared by 6 bases and J by 6 bases, with 14 bases between. The CDR3 consists of 14 residues. The germline V gene has CDR1 MNHEY and CDR2 SVGAGI. The CDR3 DNA reads as TGTGCCAGCAGCTCGACAGGAGGTTATGAAAAACTGTTTTTT. Translation gives CASSSTGGYEKLFF.

This clone was recorded a few times. The gene calls are TRBV9 and TRBJ1-2, with TRBD1 identical over 9 bases. With 2 bases clipped from V and 7 bases from J, the junction kept 6 bases outside the gene matches. Germline CDR1 is SGDLS and CDR2 is YYNGEE. The CDR3 loop spans 14 amino acids. The CDR3 DNA sequence: TGTGCCAGCAGCGTCACCGGGACAGGGATTGGCTACACCTTC. Protein sequence: CASSVTGTGIGYTF.

This chain uses TRBV4-1 with TRBJ2-1, with D maybe TRBD1 (6 bases). The CDR3 has 15 amino acids. Germline CDR1 and CDR2: MGHRA and YSYEKL. Between the trimmed V and J ends, which lost 3 bases and 3 bases, there was a span of 12 bases. CDR3: CASSQDSPSYNEQFF. The CDR3 DNA reads as TGCGCCAGCAGCCAGGACAGTCCGAGCTACAATGAGCAGTTCTTC.

The rearrangement links TRBV7-9 to TRBJ1-6; D ambiguous. Trimming left V 3 bases short and J 7 bases short, with 10 bases between. CDR1 is SEHNR and CDR2 is FQNEAQ in the germline V gene (reference sequence). This CDR3 has 14 amino acids. The CDR3 region is CASSLARENSPLHF. The CDR3, as DNA: TGTGCCAGCAGCTTGGCCCGGGAAAATTCACCCCTCCACTTT. The entire variable domain, with the rest obtained from reference TRBV7-9 and TRBJ1-6, is as follows: DTGVSQNPRHKITKRGQNVTFRCDPISEHNRLYWYRQTLGQGPEFLTYFQNEAQLEKSRLLSDRFSAERPKGSFSTLEIQRTEQGDSAMYLCASSLARENSPLHFGNGTRLTVT.

This clone occurred once. This rearrangement joins TRBV29-1 to TRBJ1-5; D call uncertain. Germline values: CDR1 SQVTM, CDR2 ANQGSEA. V was pared by 5 bases and J by 1 base, with 9 bases between. The CDR3 spans 13 residues. DNA for the CDR3: TGCAGCGTTTCTGGGAGCAGCAATCAGCCCCAGCATTTT. It is translated as CSVSGSSNQPQHF.

The chain recombines TRBV13 with TRBJ1-1; D is ambiguous. This CDR3 is built from 13 residues. Trimming stripped 5 bases from V and 0 bases from J, with 7 bases between. The germline V gene encodes CDR1 PRHDT and CDR2 FYEKMQ (reference sequence). This CDR3 is CASSPHLNTEAFF. CDR3 sequence (DNA): TGTGCCAGCAGCCCCCATCTGAACACTGAAGCTTTCTTT.

The chain joins TRBV30 to TRBJ2-1; D might be TRBD2 (5 bases). Germline V CDR1 and CDR2: GTSNPN, SVGIG (reference sequence). CDR3 size: 15 residues. V shed 0 bases and J shed 6 bases, with 15 bases lying between them. The CDR3 reads CAWSVGSARGNEQFF. The DNA for the CDR3 is TGTGCCTGGAGTGTAGGGAGCGCTCGGGGCAATGAGCAGTTCTTC.

The rearrangement uses TRBV11-2 and TRBJ1-2, with D uncertain. The germline gives CDR1 SGHAT, CDR2 FQNNGV. The V and J ends lost 1 base and 2 bases respectively, with 5 bases between them. The CDR3 consists of 13 residues. CDR3 in amino acids: CASSLGENYGYTF. The CDR3 bases are TGTGCCAGCAGCTTAGGAGAAAACTATGGCTACACCTTC. Full variable domain (rest looked up from reference TRBV11-2 and TRBJ1-2): EAGVAQSPRYKIIEKRQSVAFWCNPISGHATLYWYQQILGQGPKLLIQFQNNGVVDDSQLPKDRFSAERLKGVDSTLKIQPAKLEDSAVYLCASSLGENYGYTFGSGTRLTVV.

The CDR3 DNA reads TGTGCCAGCAGCGTAGATCAGGGGCGGCCTCACACTGAAGCTTTCTTT. Its protein is CASSVDQGRPHTEAFF. The chain combines TRBV9 with TRBJ1-1; TRBD1 might be the D (6 bases). CDR1 SGDLS and CDR2 YYNGEE come from the germline V gene. V lost 0 bases and J 3 bases, leaving 15 bases between the germline ends. CDR3 length equals 16 residues.

This clone was counted only a few times. The rearrangement uses TRBV10-3 and TRBJ1-4; D possibly corresponds to TRBD1 (5 bases). Germline assignment: CDR1 ENHRY and CDR2 SYGVKD. V was pared by 5 bases and J by 6 bases, with 16 bases between. The CDR3 is 15 residues long. Here the CDR3 DNA reads TGTGCCATCAGTCCCAGGGCCACTAAGGATGAAAAACTGTTTTTT. It codes for CAISPRATKDEKLFF.

The chain has TRBV11-2 and TRBJ1-1; 8 bases align to TRBD1. The J segment lost 2 bases and the V segment lost 5 bases, leaving 4 bases of the junction unmatched. The CDR3 has 14 residues. Germline-derived CDR1 and CDR2 are SGHAT and FQNNGV. The CDR3 reads CASSADRVNTEAFF. CDR3 DNA sequence: TGTGCCAGCAGCGCGGACAGGGTAAACACTGAAGCTTTCTTT.

As DNA, the CDR3 is TGTGCCAGTAGTATGGTTCGGGGCAATCAGCCCCAGCATTTT. It is translated as CASSMVRGNQPQHF. The genes are TRBV19 and TRBJ1-5, with D hard to call. The V and J ends lost 3 bases and 2 bases respectively, with 8 bases between them. The CDR3 has 14 amino acids. CDR1 is LNHDA and CDR2 is SQIVND in the germline V gene (reference sequence). Based on the CDR3 plus reference TRBV19 and TRBJ1-5, the full variable domain is DGGITQSPKYLFRKEGQNVTLSCEQNLNHDAMYWYRQDPGQGLRLIYYSQIVNDFQKGDIAEGYSVSREKKESFPLTVTSAQKNPTAFYLCASSMVRGNQPQHFGDGTRLSIL.

CDR3 in amino acids: CATTRTVDTEAFF. The CDR3 DNA follows: TGTGCCACCACTAGGACAGTTGACACTGAAGCTTTCTTT. The chain joins TRBV7-8 to TRBJ1-1; maybe TRBD1 (6 bases). The CDR3 extends over 13 amino acids. Per the germline V gene, CDR1 is SGHVS and CDR2 is FQNEAQ. The V end was cut by 10 bases, the J end by 3 bases, with 15 bases between. The full variable domain, in which reference TRBV7-8 and TRBJ1-1 provide the parts outside the CDR3, is GAGVSQSPRYKVAKRGQDVALRCDPISGHVSLFWYQQALGQGPEFLTYFQNEAQLDKSGLPSDRFFAERPEGSVSTLKIQRTQQEDSAVYLCATTRTVDTEAFFGQGTRLTVV.

CDR3 DNA: TGCGCCAGCAGCCTCGATGGGACTCGCGCCGGGGGGAAGACCCAGTACTTC. Its protein is CASSLDGTRAGGKTQYF. The genes are TRBV5-1 and TRBJ2-5, with TRBD2 matching 7 bases. With 4 bases clipped from V and 6 bases from J, the junction kept 18 bases outside the gene matches. Germline CDR1 is SGHRS and CDR2 is YFSETQ. CDR3 length: 17 amino acids.

V usage is TRBV5-4 and J usage is TRBJ2-3; 7 positions agree with TRBD1. Losses at the gene ends were 0 bases for V and 1 base for J; bases not matched to a gene: 2. This CDR3 has 15 residues. Germline CDR1 SGHNT, CDR2 YYREEE (reference sequence). The CDR3 sequence: CASSLVGGGTDTQYF. CDR3 in DNA: TGTGCCAGCAGCTTGGTAGGGGGCGGCACAGATACGCAGTATTTT.

The chain combines TRBV2 with TRBJ2-5; TRBD1 agrees at 10 bases. The CDR3 spans 14 residues. Germline V gene lookup returns CDR1 SNHLY and CDR2 FYNNEI. Losses at the gene ends were 7 bases for V and 2 bases for J; bases not matched to a gene: 4. This CDR3 is CASNPGQGQETQYF. CDR3 coding DNA: TGTGCCAGCAACCCGGGACAGGGGCAAGAGACCCAGTACTTC.

V usage is TRBV7-2 and J usage is TRBJ1-4; 8 nucleotides agree with TRBD1. Germline V gene lookup returns CDR1 SGHTA and CDR2 FQGNSA. The CDR3 covers 15 residues. V gave up 1 base and J gave up 8 bases; unmatched junction bases: 6. The CDR3 region is CASSLVAQGGEKLFF. In DNA form, the CDR3 reads TGTGCCAGCAGCTTAGTCGCACAGGGGGGGGAAAAACTGTTTTTT. Looking up the rest from reference TRBV7-2 and TRBJ1-4 gives the full variable domain: GAGVSQSPSNKVTEKGKDVELRCDPISGHTALYWYRQSLGQGLEFLIYFQGNSAPDKSGLPSDRFSAERTGGSVSTLTIQRTQQEDSAVYLCASSLVAQGGEKLFFGSGTQLSVL.

The chain joins TRBV4-2 to TRBJ2-7; D not certain. Germline values: CDR1 LGHNA, CDR2 YNFKEQ. The CDR3 runs 15 residues. V was cut by 0 bases and J by 0 bases, with 9 bases left in between. The CDR3 loop is CASSQEGASSYEQYF. The DNA of the CDR3 is TGTGCCAGCAGCCAAGAGGGCGCGAGCTCCTACGAGCAGTACTTC.

The chain combines TRBV5-1 with TRBJ1-1; 7 bases are shared with TRBD1. The CDR3 is made up of 14 amino acids. With V trimmed by 4 bases and J by 4 bases, 7 bases remained unmatched. From germline, CDR1 is SGHRS and CDR2 YFSETQ. The CDR3 region has the DNA TGCGCCAGCAGCGACAGGGCCCCCGCCACTGAAGCTTTCTTT. Translation: CASSDRAPATEAFF.

The chain joins TRBV5-6 to TRBJ2-2, with 7 positions matching TRBD1. The germline gives CDR1 SGHDT, CDR2 YYEEEE. V gave up 4 bases and J gave up 3 bases; unmatched junction bases: 6. This CDR3 has 15 residues. As DNA, the CDR3 is TGTGCCAGCAGCCTCTTTACAGGGGACACCGGGGAGCTGTTTTTT. Amino acid sequence: CASSLFTGDTGELFF.

This clone occurred once. Written as DNA, the CDR3 is TGTGCCAGCAGCTTAGGGACTTTCGAAGAGACCCAGTACTTC. As protein: CASSLGTFEETQYF. This rearrangement joins TRBV7-2 to TRBJ2-5, with D possibly TRBD2 on 5 matching bases. There are 14 residues in the CDR3. Germline V lookup: CDR1 SGHTA, CDR2 FQGNSA. V lost 1 base and J 3 bases, leaving 9 bases between the germline ends.